The clone carrying this TCR beta chain was counted only a few times. What it binds is not known. The sample comes from a study of T cells in localized non-small cell lung cancer. The method was immunoSEQ multiplex PCR; TCRdb's version includes in-frame clones alone and lacks a portion of them. This sample carries about 3,000 clones, under 30% of them seen once, and the ten largest clones take approximately 15%. Study-level points and caveats: Uninvolved neighboring lung showed the greatest T cell clonality, exceeding tumor. Median detection of top 100 tumor clones in adjacent lung was around 57 clones. Heterogeneity remains possible, as sequencing covered one tumor region only. Greater blood T cell density accompanied longer overall survival.

This CDR3 spans 15 amino acids. V was trimmed by 0 bases and J by 0 bases, leaving 11 bases between them. The germline CDR1 and CDR2 sequences are SQVTM and ANQGSEA. The V and J genes are TRBV29-1 and TRBJ1-1, with a possible D match to TRBD1 (5 bases). This sequence was found in a female donor of 60 years or more with stage I lung adenocarcinoma. The input for sequencing was lung tumor tissue, taken before any cancer treatment. DNA of the CDR3: TGCAGCGTTGAAGATCTTAACAGGTTGAACACTGAAGCTTTCTTT. As protein: CSVEDLNRLNTEAFF. Drawing the rest from reference TRBV29-1 and TRBJ1-1, the complete variable domain is SAVISQKPSRDICQRGTSLTIQCQVDSQVTMMFWYRQQPGQSLTLIATANQGSEATYESGFVIDKFPISRPNLTFSTLTVSNMSPEDSSIYLCSVEDLNRLNTEAFFGQGTRLTVV.